These 22 T cell receptor beta chains share one sample of origin, sequenced in a study of blood T cells in healthy people across ages. Primers used in a second PCR of roughly 6 to 12 cycles were a sample-barcoded 5' primer and a J-beta primer mix. A single record per CDR3 protein comes from TCRdb applying MiXCR to the 5' RACE reads. The table records hundreds of thousands of distinct CDR3 sequences, 56% of them present only once. The sample consisted of blood. The receptors stem from a middle-aged man in good health.

The chain recombines TRBV29-1 with TRBJ1-2; D is possibly TRBD1 (5 bases). CDR1 is SQVTM and CDR2 is ANQGSEA in the germline V gene. V dropped 4 bases and J dropped 1 base, with 13 bases sitting between them. The CDR3 consists of 14 residues. CDR3 sequence (DNA): TGCAGCGTTGCTAATGCAGGGTTTAACTATGGCTACACCTTC. Translating it yields CSVANAGFNYGYTF.

This sequence joins TRBV15 and TRBJ2-5; TRBD2 might be the D (5 bases). The CDR3 runs 14 residues. With 4 bases removed from V and 1 base from J, the gap between germline ends came to 10 bases. Germline assignment: CDR1 LNHNV and CDR2 YYDKDF (reference sequence). This CDR3 reads CATSTVRGQETQYF. CDR3 in DNA: TGTGCCACCAGCACCGTACGGGGCCAAGAGACCCAGTACTTC.

This clonotype has a handful of counts. This chain links TRBV7-2 with TRBJ2-7; 9 bases line up with TRBD1. V gave up 5 bases and J gave up 3 bases; unmatched junction bases: 20. There are 19 residues in the CDR3. Germline CDR1 SGHTA, CDR2 FQGNSA. CDR3 DNA sequence: TGTGCCAGCAGCGAGTCCGGGACAGGGTATGAAGTCAGTCGCTACGAGCAGTACTTC. Its protein is CASSESGTGYEVSRYEQYF. The full variable domain, with the rest looked up from reference TRBV7-2 and TRBJ2-7, is GAGVSQSPSNKVTEKGKDVELRCDPISGHTALYWYRQSLGQGLEFLIYFQGNSAPDKSGLPSDRFSAERTGGSVSTLTIQRTQQEDSAVYLCASSESGTGYEVSRYEQYFGPGTRLTVT.

V usage is TRBV30 and J usage is TRBJ2-3; D could derive from TRBD1 or TRBD2 (5 bases each). V gave up 2 bases and J gave up 4 bases, with 7 bases separating them. The germline V gene encodes CDR1 GTSNPN and CDR2 SVGIG (reference sequence). CDR3 length: 12 amino acids. DNA for the CDR3: TGTGCCTGGAGTCTGGGGGCAGATACGCAGTATTTT. Residues: CAWSLGADTQYF.

The chain carries TRBV7-6 and TRBJ2-5; no definite D call. Trimming took 0 bases from V and 1 from J, leaving 9 bases between them. Germline CDR1 reads SGHVS; CDR2 reads FNYEAQ. CDR3 length: 15 residues. Written as DNA, the CDR3 is TGTGCCAGCAGCTTAGCGCGCGGCAGCCAAGAGACCCAGTACTTC. This codes for CASSLARGSQETQYF.

This clonotype has only one observation. The V call is TRBV24-1, the J call TRBJ2-1, with D unresolved. The DNA end is more similar to TRBJ2-7, so the J call may be wrong. Per germline, CDR1 KGHDR and CDR2 SFDVKD. The CDR3 has 13 residues. The CDR3 spells CATSDEKRDEQYF. The CDR3 DNA reads as TGTGCCACCAGTGATGAAAAAAGGGACGAGCAGTACTTC.

This chain links TRBV24-1 with TRBJ2-3, with unresolved D. V was trimmed by 7 bases and J by 4 bases, leaving 8 bases between them. This CDR3 region has 12 residues. CDR1 is KGHDR and CDR2 is SFDVKD in the germline V gene. The CDR3 bases are TGTGCCACCAGGTCAGTTGCAGATACGCAGTATTTT. Encoded protein: CATRSVADTQYF.

This clonotype was counted a few times. J is TRBJ2-7 and V is TRBV29-1; D may be TRBD1 (6 bases). The V gene lost 6 bases and the J gene lost 0 bases, with 9 bases spanning the gap. The CDR3 length is 12 residues. Germline V CDR1 and CDR2: SQVTM, ANQGSEA. The CDR3 sequence is CSVRDNSYEQYF. The CDR3 coding sequence is TGCAGCGTACGGGACAACTCCTACGAGCAGTACTTC.

This chain connects TRBV20-1 to TRBJ2-1, with D possibly being TRBD1 or TRBD2 (5 bases each). The CDR3 loop spans 12 amino acids. Deletions cut 6 bases from V and 10 bases from J, with 16 bases between. Germline V gene lookup returns CDR1 DFQATT and CDR2 SNEGSKA (reference sequence). The CDR3 sequence: CSAGARYPEQFF. CDR3 sequence (DNA): TGCAGTGCCGGGGCTCGGTACCCGGAGCAGTTCTTC.

The chain recombines TRBV4-3 with TRBJ2-7; D possibly corresponds to TRBD1 (5 bases). The CDR3 spans 14 residues. The V end lost 3 bases, the J end lost 3 bases, and 12 bases lay between the germline ends. The germline V gene encodes CDR1 LGHNA and CDR2 YSLEER. In DNA, the CDR3 is TGCGCCAGCAGCCAGTTTACAGGTTTCTACGAGCAGTACTTC. Its protein is CASSQFTGFYEQYF.

The chain recombines TRBV28 with TRBJ2-5; possibly TRBD1 for D (6 bases). The V gene lost 3 bases and the J gene lost 2 bases, with 16 bases spanning the gap. Germline CDR1 and CDR2: MDHEN and SYDVKM. The CDR3 is made up of 16 amino acids. CDR3 DNA: TGTGCCAGCAGTTTGCCGGGACACCGCGGACAAGAGACCCAGTACTTC. Protein: CASSLPGHRGQETQYF.

The chain recombines TRBV12-3 or TRBV12-4 with TRBJ2-3; 15 nucleotides line up with TRBD2. This CDR3 region has 15 residues. Trimming took 6 bases from V and 10 from J; bases not matched to a gene: 8. The CDR3 reads CASRGTSGGFGAQYF. The CDR3 DNA sequence: TGTGCCAGCAGGGGGACTAGCGGGGGGTTCGGTGCGCAGTATTTT.

The rearrangement uses TRBV2 and TRBJ1-1; D is unclear. V lost 1 base and J lost 8, with 8 bases in between. Germline loops: CDR1 SNHLY, CDR2 FYNNEI. The CDR3 covers 12 residues. CDR3 bases: TGTGCCAGCAGTGAAGACTATAAGGAAGCTTTCTTT. This translates into CASSEDYKEAFF.

This clonotype was observed a handful of times. The V and J genes are TRBV6-1 and TRBJ2-3; 14 nucleotides line up with TRBD2. V shed 9 bases, J shed 3 bases, and the junction held 11 bases outside the gene matches. This CDR3 region has 17 residues. CDR1 MNHNS and CDR2 SASEGT come from the germline V gene. DNA of the CDR3: TGTGCCAGTTCGGGACTAGCGGGAGCTGTAGGGACAGATACGCAGTATTTT. Translated: CASSGLAGAVGTDTQYF.

The chain links TRBV24-1 to TRBJ2-5; D unresolved. Judging by the DNA end, TRBJ2-4 fits better; the J call may be wrong. The CDR3 loop spans 13 amino acids. Germline V gives CDR1 KGHDR, CDR2 SFDVKD. The CDR3 loop is CATTGSHENIQYF. In DNA form, the CDR3 reads TGTGCCACCACCGGGTCACATGAAAACATTCAGTACTTC.

The CDR3 loop reads CATTGSRDRGAGELFF. The DNA of the CDR3 is TGTGCCACCACAGGGTCCCGGGACAGGGGCGCCGGGGAGCTGTTTTTT. The chain recombines TRBV15 with TRBJ2-2, with 10 nucleotides matching TRBD1. Trimming removed 7 bases from V and 6 bases from J; junction bases left unmatched: 11. Germline V CDR1 and CDR2: LNHNV, YYDKDF (reference sequence). The CDR3 is made up of 16 amino acids.

The CDR3 protein is CASSPEGQGASGYTF. The CDR3 DNA reads TGCGCCAGCAGCCCCGAGGGACAGGGGGCGAGTGGCTACACCTTC. V usage is TRBV5-1 and J usage is TRBJ1-2, with TRBD1 matching over 12 bases. V dropped 4 bases and J dropped 7; count of bases not matched to a gene: 8. The CDR3 consists of 15 residues. Germline lookup yields CDR1 SGHRS and CDR2 YFSETQ.

This rearrangement joins TRBV4-2 to TRBJ2-1, with unresolved D. The germline gives CDR1 LGHNA, CDR2 YNFKEQ. The CDR3 loop spans 13 amino acids. Deletions cut 0 bases from V and 10 bases from J, with 10 bases between. The CDR3 nucleotides are TGTGCCAGCAGCCAAGACGCGGCCAGCGAGCAGTTCTTC. Encoded protein: CASSQDAASEQFF.

This chain links TRBV20-1 with TRBJ2-7, with 9 bases lining up with TRBD2. The J call may be wrong; the DNA end is better matched by TRBJ2-4. Germline V gene data show CDR1 as DFQATT and CDR2 as SNEGSKA (reference sequence). The CDR3 runs 15 residues. The DNA of the CDR3 is TGCAGTGCTAGGGAATTAGCGGGAGTTATGAACATTCAGTACTTC. It codes for CSARELAGVMNIQYF.

The J gene is TRBJ1-5, the V gene TRBV7-2, with 8 bases matching TRBD1. Germline CDR1 and CDR2: SGHTA and FQGNSA. The J segment lost 7 bases and the V segment lost 4 bases, leaving 9 bases of the junction unmatched. The length of the CDR3 is 15 residues. CDR3 sequence reads: CASSSPGAGGQPQHF. DNA for the CDR3: TGTGCCAGCAGCTCCCCGGGTGCAGGGGGCCAGCCCCAGCATTTT. Using reference TRBV7-2 and TRBJ1-5 for the parts outside the CDR3, the full variable domain is GAGVSQSPSNKVTEKGKDVELRCDPISGHTALYWYRQSLGQGLEFLIYFQGNSAPDKSGLPSDRFSAERTGGSVSTLTIQRTQQEDSAVYLCASSSPGAGGQPQHFGDGTRLSIL.

The chain couples TRBV20-1 to TRBJ1-5; perhaps TRBD1 as D (6 bases). Trimming left V 3 bases short and J 2 bases short, with 26 bases between. Per germline, CDR1 DFQATT and CDR2 SNEGSKA (reference sequence). The CDR3 is 19 residues long. CDR3: CSASSSPGQAYSGNQPQHF. CDR3 in DNA: TGCAGTGCTAGTTCGTCTCCGGGACAAGCCTATTCGGGCAATCAGCCCCAGCATTTT.

The rearrangement links TRBV11-1 to TRBJ2-3; D unresolved. V lost 5 bases, J lost 11 bases, and 14 bases lay in between. The CDR3 length is 12 residues. The germline CDR1 and CDR2 sequences are SGHAT and FQDESV (reference sequence). The CDR3 region is CASSPSGAWQYF. CDR3 coding DNA: TGTGCCAGCAGCCCATCAGGCGCGTGGCAGTATTTT.